This T cell receptor (beta chain) stems from a study of early T cells in non-severe SARS-CoV-2 infection (dated by TCRdb to about 2021). With respect to the entire study: Because TCR sequencing was done on bulk RNA from unsorted whole blood, the alpha and beta chains could not be paired.

The study was a case-control design nested within a healthcare worker cohort in London, UK, with weekly nasopharyngeal swab PCR tests and blood sampling. Between 23 and 31 March 2020, the week of the UK lockdown, healthcare workers were enrolled and then followed up weekly for as long as 16 weeks. Summary of the overall study and its limitations: VDJdb matching was skewed toward anti-spike CD8 responses and likely underestimated virus-specific expansions, missing private and CD4 specificities.

The library was built by means of 5' RACE. The listed sequencing device is NextSeq 500. The TCR library protocol attached unique molecular identifiers to individual cDNA molecules to correct for sequencing error and PCR bias. Both TCR alpha and beta chains were sequenced, and tight co-correlation was observed between alpha and beta sequence abundances in each sample. Per the original workflow: Decombinator V4 was used to annotate TCR sequences for V gene, J gene and CDR3. TCRs were defined as expanded if a significant change between any two time points was detected under a Poisson model with p below 0.0001. TCR abundances were normalised to the total number of TCRs sequenced in each sample and reported as counts per million. TRAV1-2 paired with TRAJ12, TRAJ20 or TRAJ33 defined MAIT TCRs, while TRAV10 paired with TRAJ18 defined iNKT TCRs. A search of VDJdb, accessed on 1 November 2021, was run for TCRs annotated to CMV, EBV and SARS-CoV-2, with TCRs annotated for multiple antigens excluded. TCRdb itself trimmed the public reads at Q25 with fastp, ran MiXCR and retained productive beta chains. For every CDR3 protein sequence, its rows merge into one entry that carries the most common genes and DNA. The V and J calls reflect TCRdb's pipeline rather than the authors' work. This sample lists around 53,000 distinct CDR3 sequences; 12% were detected once. About 9.7% of the sample rests with the top ten.

The CDR3 has 15 amino acids, counting the end cysteine and phenylalanine. Of all the DNA, just the CDR3 is kept, 45 bases in frame from base 1. The germline V gene specifies SGHRS as CDR1 and YFSETQ as CDR2. V is shortened by 3 bases, J by 2 bases, and the region joining them spans 13 bases. This clonotype came up a few times. The antigen this receptor binds is unknown. Qualities for individual bases were not recorded, and no much larger clone is one base off. The sample consisted of whole blood. The sequence was obtained from an adult who was a healthcare worker with PCR-confirmed SARS-CoV-2 infection or an uninfected control (not recorded which). The chain couples TRBV5-1 to TRBJ2-3, with an unclear D gene assignment. The encoded CDR3 is CASSSTSIFTDTQYF. The sequenced DNA is TGCGCCAGCAGCTCGACATCGATTTTCACAGATACGCAGTATTTT.